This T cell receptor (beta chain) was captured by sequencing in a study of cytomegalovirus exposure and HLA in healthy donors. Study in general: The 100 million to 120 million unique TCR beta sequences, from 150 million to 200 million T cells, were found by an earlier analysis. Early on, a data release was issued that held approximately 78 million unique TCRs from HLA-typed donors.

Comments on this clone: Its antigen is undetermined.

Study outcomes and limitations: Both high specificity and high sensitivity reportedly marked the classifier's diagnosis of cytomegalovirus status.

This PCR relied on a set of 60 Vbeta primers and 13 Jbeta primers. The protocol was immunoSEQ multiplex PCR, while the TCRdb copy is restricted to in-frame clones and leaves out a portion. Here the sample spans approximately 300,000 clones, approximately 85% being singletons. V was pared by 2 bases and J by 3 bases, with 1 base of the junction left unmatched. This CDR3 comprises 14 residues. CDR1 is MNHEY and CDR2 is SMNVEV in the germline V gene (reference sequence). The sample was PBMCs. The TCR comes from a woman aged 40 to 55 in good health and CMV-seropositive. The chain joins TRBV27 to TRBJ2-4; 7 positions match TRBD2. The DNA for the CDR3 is TGTGCCAGCAGTTTAGGCGGGGGCAAAAACATTCAGTACTTC. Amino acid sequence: CASSLGGGKNIQYF.